The text below deals with one T cell receptor beta chain. Using immunoSEQ multiplex PCR, the repertoire was profiled, and TCRdb retains in-frame clones only, with some absent. The data show 180,000 or so clones, just under 85% seen once. This sample stems from a study of blood T cell repertoires in COVID-19. Study context: Samples taken during acute and convalescent COVID-19 were collected in the United States, Italy and Spain. T cells, B-cell-depleted T cells, or PBMCs provided the cDNA or gDNA that served as material.

The sequencing sample was made of peripheral blood. This clonotype was obtained from a man aged 35 to 55 who had recovered from COVID-19.

CDR3 sequence: CSEGQSNYGYTF. For the CDR3, the DNA is TGCAGCGAAGGACAGTCCAACTATGGCTACACCTTC. V gene TRBV29-1 combines with J gene TRBJ1-2; tentatively, D is TRBD1 (6 bases). V was cut by 7 bases and J by 2 bases, with 11 bases left in between. Per the germline V gene, CDR1 is SQVTM and CDR2 is ANQGSEA. This CDR3 is built from 12 residues.